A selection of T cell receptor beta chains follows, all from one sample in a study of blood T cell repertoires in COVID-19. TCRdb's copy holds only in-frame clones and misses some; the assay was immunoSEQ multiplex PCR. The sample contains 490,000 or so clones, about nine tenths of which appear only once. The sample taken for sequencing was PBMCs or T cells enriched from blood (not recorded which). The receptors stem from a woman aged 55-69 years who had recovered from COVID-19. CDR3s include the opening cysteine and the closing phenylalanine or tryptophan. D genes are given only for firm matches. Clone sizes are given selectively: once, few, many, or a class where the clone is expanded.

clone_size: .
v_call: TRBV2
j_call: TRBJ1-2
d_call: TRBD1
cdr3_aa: CASKTGEDYGYTF
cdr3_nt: TGTGCCAGCAAAACAGGGGAAGACTATGGCTACACCTTC

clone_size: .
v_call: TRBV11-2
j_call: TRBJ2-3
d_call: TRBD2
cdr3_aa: CASSGLAVVNTQYF
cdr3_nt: TGTGCCAGCAGCGGACTAGCGGTGGTGAATACGCAGTATTTT

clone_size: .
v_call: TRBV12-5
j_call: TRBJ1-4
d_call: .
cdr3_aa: CASGIGQVEEKLFF
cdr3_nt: TGTGCTAGTGGTATCGGACAAGTGGAGGAAAAACTGTTTTTT

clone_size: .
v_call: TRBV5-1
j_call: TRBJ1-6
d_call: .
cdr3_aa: CASRGDSYNSPLHF
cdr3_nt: TGCGCCAGCAGAGGGGATTCCTATAATTCACCCCTCCACTTT

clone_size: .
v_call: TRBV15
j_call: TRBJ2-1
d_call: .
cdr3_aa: CATSPGGTLSHEQFF
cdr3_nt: TGTGCCACCAGCCCTGGAGGGACCCTATCCCATGAGCAGTTCTTC

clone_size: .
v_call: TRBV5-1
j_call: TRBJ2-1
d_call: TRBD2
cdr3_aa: CASSRMPGLGTYNEQFF
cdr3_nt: TGCGCCAGCAGCCGGATGCCGGGACTAGGGACTTACAATGAGCAGTTCTTC

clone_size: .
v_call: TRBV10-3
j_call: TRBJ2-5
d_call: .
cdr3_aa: CAISESQVQETQYF
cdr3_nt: TGTGCCATCAGTGAGTCGCAGGTCCAAGAGACCCAGTACTTC

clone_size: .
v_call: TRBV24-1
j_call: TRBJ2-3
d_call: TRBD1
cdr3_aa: CATSDSGTGGMDTQYF
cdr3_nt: TGTGCCACCAGTGATTCCGGGACAGGGGGTATGGATACGCAGTATTTT

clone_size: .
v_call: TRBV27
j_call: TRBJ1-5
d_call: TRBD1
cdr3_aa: CASSFRQGADQPQHF
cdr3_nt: TGTGCCAGCAGTTTCCGACAGGGGGCGGATCAGCCCCAGCATTTT

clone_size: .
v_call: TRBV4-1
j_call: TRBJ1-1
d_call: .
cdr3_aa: CASSQVNLLYAAEAFF
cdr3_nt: TGCGCCAGCAGCCAAGTAAACCTGCTCTATGCGGCTGAAGCTTTCTTT

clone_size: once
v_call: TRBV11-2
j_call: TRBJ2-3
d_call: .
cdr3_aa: CASSSELASDTQYF
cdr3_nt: TGTGCCAGCAGCTCCGAACTAGCCTCAGATACGCAGTATTTT

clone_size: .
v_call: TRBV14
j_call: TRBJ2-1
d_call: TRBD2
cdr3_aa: CASSQASGGVYNEQFF
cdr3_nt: TGTGCCAGCAGCCAAGCGAGCGGGGGGGTTTACAATGAGCAGTTCTTC

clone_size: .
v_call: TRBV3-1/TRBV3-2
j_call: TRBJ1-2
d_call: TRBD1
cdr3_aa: CASSLSGTGARFPYGYTF
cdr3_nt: TGTGCCAGCAGCCTCTCCGGGACAGGGGCGCGCTTCCCCTATGGCTACACCTTC

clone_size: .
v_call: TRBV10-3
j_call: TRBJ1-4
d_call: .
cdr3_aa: CAIRGGDEKLFF
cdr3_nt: TGTGCCATCAGAGGGGGTGATGAAAAACTGTTTTTT

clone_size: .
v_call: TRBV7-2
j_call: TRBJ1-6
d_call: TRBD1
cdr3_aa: CASSRLQGTDSPLHF
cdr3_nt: TGTGCCAGCAGTCGATTACAGGGGACGGATTCACCCCTCCACTTT

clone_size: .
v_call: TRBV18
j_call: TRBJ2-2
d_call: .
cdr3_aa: CASSLRGAGELFF
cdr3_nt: TGTGCCAGCTCACTCAGGGGAGCCGGGGAGCTGTTTTTT

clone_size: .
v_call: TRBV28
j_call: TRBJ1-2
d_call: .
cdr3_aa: CASSLGLWDYGYTF
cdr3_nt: TGTGCCAGCAGCCTGGGCCTATGGGACTATGGCTACACCTTC

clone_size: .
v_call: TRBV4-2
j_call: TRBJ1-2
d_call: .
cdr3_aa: CASNSIEKQYTF
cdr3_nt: TGTGCCAGCAACTCCATTGAAAAACAGTACACCTTT

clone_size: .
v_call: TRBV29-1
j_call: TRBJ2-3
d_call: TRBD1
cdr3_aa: CSAVTGSTDTQYF
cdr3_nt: TGCAGCGCTGTGACAGGGAGCACAGATACGCAGTATTTT

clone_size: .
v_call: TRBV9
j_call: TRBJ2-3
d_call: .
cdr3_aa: CASSVTRGADTQYF
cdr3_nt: TGTGCCAGCAGCGTGACCAGGGGGGCAGATACGCAGTATTTT

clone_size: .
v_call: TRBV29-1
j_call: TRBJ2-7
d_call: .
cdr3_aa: CSVAKYYSTYEQYF
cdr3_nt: TGCAGCGTTGCAAAATACTACTCAACCTACGAGCAGTACTTC

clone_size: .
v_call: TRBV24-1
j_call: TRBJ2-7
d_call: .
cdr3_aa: CATSDPSTGSYEQYF
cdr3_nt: TGTGCCACCAGTGACCCTTCGACAGGTTCCTACGAGCAGTACTTC

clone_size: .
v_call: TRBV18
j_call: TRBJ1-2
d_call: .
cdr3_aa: CASSPTGEVYGYTF
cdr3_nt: TGTGCCAGCTCACCGACAGGAGAGGTCTATGGCTACACCTTC

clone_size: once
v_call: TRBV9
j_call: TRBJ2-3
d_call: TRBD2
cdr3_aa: CATSSGPSTDTQYF
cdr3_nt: TGTGCCACCAGTAGCGGGCCTAGCACAGATACGCAGTATTTT

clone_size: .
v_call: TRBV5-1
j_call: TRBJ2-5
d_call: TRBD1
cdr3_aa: CASSPGTASTETQYF
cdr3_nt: TGCGCCAGCAGCCCCGGGACAGCGTCTACGGAGACCCAGTACTTC

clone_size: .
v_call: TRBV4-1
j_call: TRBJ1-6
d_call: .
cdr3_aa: CASSQDGPGVSSYNSPLHF
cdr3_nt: TGCGCCAGCAGCCAAGATGGGCCAGGCGTAAGCTCCTATAATTCACCCCTCCACTTT

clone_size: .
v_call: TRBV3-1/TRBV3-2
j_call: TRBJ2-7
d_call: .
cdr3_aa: CASSQASYEQYF
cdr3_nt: TGTGCCAGCAGCCAAGCGTCCTACGAGCAGTACTTC

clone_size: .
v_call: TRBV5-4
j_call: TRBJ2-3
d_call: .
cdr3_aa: CASSLRGKDTQYF
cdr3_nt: TGTGCCAGCAGCTTGAGGGGGAAGGATACGCAGTATTTT

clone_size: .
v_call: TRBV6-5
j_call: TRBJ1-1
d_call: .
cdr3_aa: CASTEGAYTEAFF
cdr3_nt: TGTGCCAGCACCGAAGGAGCGTACACTGAAGCTTTCTTT

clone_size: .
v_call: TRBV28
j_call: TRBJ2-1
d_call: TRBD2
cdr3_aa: CASSPGLVFNEQFF
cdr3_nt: TGTGCCAGCAGTCCGGGACTAGTTTTCAATGAGCAGTTCTTC

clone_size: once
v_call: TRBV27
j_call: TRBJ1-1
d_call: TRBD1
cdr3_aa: CASSPGTGGASGGAFF
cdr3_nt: TGTGCCAGCAGCCCTGGGACAGGGGGCGCATCGGGCGGAGCTTTCTTT

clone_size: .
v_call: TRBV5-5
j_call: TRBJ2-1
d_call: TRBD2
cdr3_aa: CASSPGTSSYNEQFF
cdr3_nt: TGTGCCAGCAGCCCTGGGACTAGTTCCTACAATGAGCAGTTCTTC

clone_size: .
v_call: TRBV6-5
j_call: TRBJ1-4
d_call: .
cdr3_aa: CASRVSGEKLFF
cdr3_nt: TGTGCCAGCAGGGTCAGTGGTGAAAAACTGTTTTTT

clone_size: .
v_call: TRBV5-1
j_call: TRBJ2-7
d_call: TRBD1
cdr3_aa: CASSLTGGYEQYF
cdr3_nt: TGCGCCAGCAGCTTGACAGGGGGCTACGAGCAGTACTTC

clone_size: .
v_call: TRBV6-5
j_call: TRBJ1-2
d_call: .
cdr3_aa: CASSYSEIEGYTF
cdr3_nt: TGTGCCAGCAGTTACTCGGAGATAGAGGGCTACACCTTC

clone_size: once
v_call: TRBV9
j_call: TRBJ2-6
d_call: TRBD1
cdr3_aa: CASSGDRGEGGANVLTF
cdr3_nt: TGTGCCAGCAGCGGGGACAGGGGGGAAGGTGGGGCCAACGTCCTGACTTTC

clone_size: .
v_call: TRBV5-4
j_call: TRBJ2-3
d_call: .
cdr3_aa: CASSLGGGVQNTDTQYF
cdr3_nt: TGTGCCAGCAGCTTAGGGGGAGGGGTTCAGAACACAGATACGCAGTATTTT

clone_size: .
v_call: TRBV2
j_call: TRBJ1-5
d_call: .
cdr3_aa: CASKSRAARDYSNQPQHF
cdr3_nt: TGTGCCAGCAAGAGTCGAGCCGCGAGGGATTATAGCAATCAGCCCCAGCATTTT

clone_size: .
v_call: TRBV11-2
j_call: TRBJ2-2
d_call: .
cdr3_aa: CASSLRQNTGELFF
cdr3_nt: TGTGCCAGCAGCTTACGACAGAACACCGGGGAGCTGTTTTTT